The 9 T cell receptor beta chains below come from one sample, sequenced in a study of cytotoxic CD8 clonotypes in ibrutinib-treated CLL. Measured with immunoSEQ multiplex PCR; TCRdb has only the in-frame clones, and not every one. Here the sample spans some 130,000 clones, 70% to 90% being singletons. The material sequenced was PBMCs, taken after 24 months of ibrutinib treatment. These receptors were taken from a human donor with chronic lymphocytic leukemia.

The V call is TRBV30, the J call TRBJ1-3; possible D gene TRBD1, 5 bases. The CDR3 totals 14 residues. CDR1 is GTSNPN, CDR2 SVGIG, per germline (reference sequence). Trimming took 3 bases from V and 2 from J, leaving 11 bases between them. The DNA of the CDR3 is TGTGCCTGGAGAGTCGGGGCGCCTGGAAACACCATATATTTT. As protein: CAWRVGAPGNTIYF. The whole variable domain, remainder taken from reference TRBV30 and TRBJ1-3, is SQTIHQWPATLVQPVGSPLSLECTVEGTSNPNLYWYRQAAGRGLQLLFYSVGIGQISSEVPQNLSASRPQDRQFILSSKKLLLSDSGFYLCAWRVGAPGNTIYFGEGSWLTVV.

The CDR3 sequence: CASSQDAWTGIYEQYF. The DNA for the CDR3 is TGCGCCAGCAGCCAAGATGCTTGGACAGGGATTTACGAGCAGTACTTC. V and J are TRBV4-1 and TRBJ2-7, with 8 nucleotides matching TRBD1. The germline V gene encodes CDR1 MGHRA and CDR2 YSYEKL. This CDR3 is 16 amino acids long. With 0 bases clipped from V and 4 bases from J, the junction kept 8 bases outside the gene matches.

The chain is built from TRBV6-7 and TRBJ2-1; D tentatively fits TRBD1 or TRBD2 (5 bases each). TRBV6-7 is an ORF, and what it does is uncertain. Trimming shortened V by 0 bases and J by 8 bases, and 26 bases separated the two germline ends. This CDR3 comprises 19 residues. CDR3 sequence reads: CASSYSSKPEGPVADEQFF. CDR3 DNA: TGTGCCAGCAGTTACTCGAGTAAGCCCGAGGGACCGGTCGCCGATGAGCAGTTCTTC.

V is TRBV4-3 and J is TRBJ2-7; tentative D call: TRBD1 (5 bases). The CDR3 sequence is 13 residues long. The ends were cut back, 0 bases at V and 6 bases at J, with 9 bases in the middle. Germline CDR1 reads LGHNA; CDR2 reads YSLEER. Here the CDR3 reads CASSQDWGREQYF. CDR3 in DNA: TGCGCCAGCAGCCAAGATTGGGGCCGCGAGCAGTACTTC.

The V and J genes are TRBV7-9 and TRBJ1-4, with TRBD1 identical over 8 bases. The CDR3 is 16 residues long. Trimming cost V 1 base and J 4 bases; bases outside gene matches: 5. Germline V gene sequence: CDR1 SEHNR, CDR2 FQNEAQ (reference sequence). The CDR3 loop reads CASSLESGQVNEKLFF. In DNA form, the CDR3 reads TGTGCCAGCAGCTTAGAATCGGGACAGGTTAATGAAAAACTGTTTTTT.

The genes are TRBV10-3 and TRBJ1-1, with D hard to call. CDR3 size: 14 residues. V was trimmed by 3 bases and J by 0 bases, leaving 8 bases between them. Germline lookup yields CDR1 ENHRY and CDR2 SYGVKD. The CDR3 spells CAISEPSMNTEAFF. In DNA, the CDR3 is TGTGCCATCAGTGAACCTTCTATGAACACTGAAGCTTTCTTT.

The genes are TRBV19 and TRBJ1-5; D unclear. The germline CDR1 and CDR2 sequences are LNHDA and SQIVND (reference sequence). CDR3 length: 14 residues. Trimming left V 7 bases short and J 4 bases short, with 14 bases between. CDR3 protein: CASMVAGRNQPQHF. The CDR3, as DNA: TGTGCCAGTATGGTTGCCGGACGAAATCAGCCCCAGCATTTT.

The chain employs TRBV28 and TRBJ2-3, with D possibly TRBD1 on 6 matching bases. V lost 6 bases and J 6 bases, leaving 16 bases between the germline ends. This CDR3 is 14 amino acids long. CDR1 and CDR2 from the germline V gene are MDHEN and SYDVKM. The CDR3 DNA reads as TGTGCCAGCAGCAAGACAGGTGGACCGGATACGCAGTATTTT. It encodes CASSKTGGPDTQYF.

V and J are TRBV2 and TRBJ2-1; D unclear. Germline CDR1 reads SNHLY; CDR2 reads FYNNEI. CDR3 length: 12 residues. V was trimmed by 3 bases and J by 7 bases, leaving 7 bases between them. Here the CDR3 DNA reads TGTGCCAGCAGTGACCCTGGGAATGAGCAGTTCTTC. Encoded protein: CASSDPGNEQFF.